Each of the 15 T cell receptor beta chains below was sequenced from the same sample in a study of cytomegalovirus exposure and HLA in healthy donors. PCR was performed using 60 Vbeta and 13 Jbeta primers. Produced via immunoSEQ multiplex PCR; TCRdb's table is partial and in-frame only. There are over 150,000 clones in the sample; over 70% occur only once, and about 2.3% lies in the top ten. The specimen sequenced was PBMCs. The receptor source for this set is a woman in her twenties or thirties in good health and CMV-seronegative.

V and J are TRBV6-5 and TRBJ1-6; weak D call: TRBD1 (5 bases). V dropped 0 bases and J dropped 7 bases, with 13 bases sitting between them. The V gene's germline CDR1 is MNHEY and CDR2 SVGAGI. The CDR3 length is 16 residues. As DNA, the CDR3 is TGTGCCAGCAGTTACTCAGGACACTTGTACAATTCACCCCTCCACTTT. Translation: CASSYSGHLYNSPLHF.

CDR3 nucleotides: TGTGCCAGCAGTTTGTTACCCGGGTCCGACAATGAGCAGTTCTTC. Translation gives CASSLLPGSDNEQFF. This sequence joins TRBV28 and TRBJ2-1; D is uncertain. The CDR3 extends over 15 amino acids. Per germline, CDR1 MDHEN and CDR2 SYDVKM. Trimming shortened V by 3 bases and J by 5 bases, and 14 bases separated the two germline ends.

V and J are TRBV11-2 and TRBJ2-5; 9 bases are shared with TRBD2. This CDR3 comprises 15 residues. CDR1 SGHAT and CDR2 FQNNGV come from the germline V gene. J lost 5 bases, V lost 1 base, and 5 bases had no gene match. The CDR3 sequence is CASSLVGSGSETQYF. CDR3 sequence (DNA): TGTGCCAGCAGCTTAGTAGGTAGCGGGAGTGAGACCCAGTACTTC. Full variable domain (remainder filled in from reference TRBV11-2 and TRBJ2-5): EAGVAQSPRYKIIEKRQSVAFWCNPISGHATLYWYQQILGQGPKLLIQFQNNGVVDDSQLPKDRFSAERLKGVDSTLKIQPAKLEDSAVYLCASSLVGSGSETQYFGPGTRLLVL.

This CDR3 is CASRNPSGGPPSNEQFF. As DNA, the CDR3 is TGTGCCAGCAGAAATCCTAGCGGGGGGCCCCCCAGCAATGAGCAGTTCTTC. The rearrangement joins TRBV5-4 to TRBJ2-1, with 11 bases aligning to TRBD2. Germline trimming cut 5 bases from V and 6 bases from J; bases unmatched to any gene: 13. The CDR3 has 17 amino acids. CDR1 and CDR2 (germline): SGHNT, YYREEE (reference sequence). The complete variable domain, with remaining parts taken from reference TRBV5-4 and TRBJ2-1, reads ETGVTQSPTHLIKTRGQQVTLRCSSQSGHNTVSWYQQALGQGPQFIFQYYREEENGRGNFPPRFSGLQFPNYSSELNVNALELDDSALYLCASRNPSGGPPSNEQFFGPGTRLTVL.

This clone has only a few counts. At one end the junction does not follow the germline gene, possibly because of a read error. This rearrangement joins TRBV7-7 to TRBJ2-5; a weak D match, TRBD2 (5 bases). The CDR3 spans 13 residues. Germline CDR1 reads SSHAT; CDR2 reads FNYEAQ (reference sequence). In DNA, the CDR3 is TGTGCTAGCAGCCCGCGAGAGGGTGAGACCCAGTACTTC. It yields the protein CASSPREGETQYF.

Note on this clone: A read error may produce the germline difference seen at one junction end. This chain joins TRBV7-8 and TRBJ2-7; 11 nucleotides match TRBD1. The CDR3 extends over 14 amino acids. Germline CDR1 and CDR2: SGHVS and FQNEAQ. The CDR3: CTSSLGTGGYEQYF. DNA of the CDR3: TGTACCAGCAGCTTAGGGACAGGGGGCTACGAGCAGTACTTC.

The V and J genes are TRBV2 and TRBJ2-7; tentative D call: TRBD2 (5 bases). The CDR3 contains 16 residues. V was cut by 4 bases and J by 0 bases, with 16 bases left in between. Germline CDR1 SNHLY, CDR2 FYNNEI. Here the CDR3 DNA reads TGTGCCAGCAGTGGTCACGGTCCTGGGAGCTCCTACGAGCAGTACTTC. It yields the protein CASSGHGPGSSYEQYF.

This CDR3 reads CASSQDVRDTQYF. The CDR3 coding sequence is TGTGCCAGCAGCCAAGATGTGCGGGATACGCAGTATTTT. The V call is TRBV4-2, the J call TRBJ2-3; no firm D call. The CDR3 loop spans 13 amino acids. Germline V gene lookup returns CDR1 LGHNA and CDR2 YNFKEQ. Trimming removed 0 bases from V and 6 bases from J, with 7 bases in between.

The chain couples TRBV30 to TRBJ1-1; D uncertain. The ends were cut back, 6 bases at V and 7 bases at J, with 12 bases in the middle. CDR1 is GTSNPN and CDR2 is SVGIG in the germline V gene (reference sequence). The CDR3 is made up of 11 amino acids. In DNA, the CDR3 is TGTGCCTGCTACCTTGGAGGTGAAGCTTTCTTT. It is translated as CACYLGGEAFF. The entire variable domain, with the rest obtained from reference TRBV30 and TRBJ1-1, is as follows: SQTIHQWPATLVQPVGSPLSLECTVEGTSNPNLYWYRQAAGRGLQLLFYSVGIGQISSEVPQNLSASRPQDRQFILSSKKLLLSDSGFYLCACYLGGEAFFGQGTRLTVV.

The chain joins TRBV7-2 to TRBJ2-2, with 14 positions matching TRBD2. The length of the CDR3 is 19 residues. The ends lost 4 bases at V and 0 bases at J; junction bases unmatched: 7. The germline V gene has CDR1 SGHTA and CDR2 FQGNSA. The CDR3 DNA follows: TGTGCCAGCAGCTACCACAGGGGACTAGCGGGAGCGAACACCGGGGAGCTGTTTTTT. Translating it yields CASSYHRGLAGANTGELFF.

The V and J genes are TRBV21-1 and TRBJ2-1; the table's D call of TRBD2 was not tested on the DNA. TRBV21-1 is annotated as a pseudogene. The CDR3 loop spans 17 amino acids. CDR3 sequence reads: CASSKGGGLAGPHEQFF. DNA for the CDR3: TGTGCCAGCAGCAAAGGGGGCGGACTAGCGGGACCCCATGAGCAGTTCTTC.

Of note for this clone: The junction differs from germline at one of its ends, possibly a read error. The chain has TRBV7-9 and TRBJ1-1, with 7 positions matching TRBD1. The length of the CDR3 is 14 residues. CDR1 and CDR2 (germline): SEHNR, FQNEAQ (reference sequence). CDR3 protein: CSSSLGTENTEAFF. The CDR3 DNA reads TGTTCCAGCAGCTTAGGGACAGAGAATACTGAAGCTTTCTTT.

A few counts support this clone. The rearrangement uses TRBV7-3 and TRBJ2-3, with 7 bases fitting TRBD1. Per the germline V gene, CDR1 is SGHTA and CDR2 is FQGTGA. Trimming at V came to 5 bases and at J to 0 bases, leaving 5 bases not matched to a gene. The CDR3 spans 15 residues. The CDR3 DNA is TGTGCCAGCAGCAACAGGGGTATGAGCACAGATACGCAGTATTTT. Translated: CASSNRGMSTDTQYF. The full variable domain, with the rest looked up from reference TRBV7-3 and TRBJ2-3, is GAGVSQTPSNKVTEKGKYVELRCDPISGHTALYWYRQSLGQGPEFLIYFQGTGAADDSGLPNDRFFAVRPEGSVSTLKIQRTERGDSAVYLCASSNRGMSTDTQYFGPGTRLTVL.

The V call is TRBV7-2, the J call TRBJ2-3; D possibly corresponds to TRBD2 (5 bases). CDR1 and CDR2 from the germline V gene are SGHTA and FQGNSA. The CDR3 covers 11 residues. V gave up 6 bases and J gave up 4 bases, with 5 bases separating them. CDR3 loop: CASRRADTQYF. Here the CDR3 DNA reads TGTGCCAGCAGGCGGGCAGATACGCAGTATTTT.

The chain joins TRBV6-5 to TRBJ1-2, with D possibly being TRBD1 (6 bases). Trimming took off 4 bases at V and 4 bases at J, with 13 bases between the two ends. This CDR3 spans 14 amino acids. Germline loops: CDR1 MNHEY, CDR2 SVGAGI. The CDR3 coding sequence is TGTGCCAGCAGTTCCGGCAGGGGTGGCTATGGCTACACCTTC. It yields the protein CASSSGRGGYGYTF.